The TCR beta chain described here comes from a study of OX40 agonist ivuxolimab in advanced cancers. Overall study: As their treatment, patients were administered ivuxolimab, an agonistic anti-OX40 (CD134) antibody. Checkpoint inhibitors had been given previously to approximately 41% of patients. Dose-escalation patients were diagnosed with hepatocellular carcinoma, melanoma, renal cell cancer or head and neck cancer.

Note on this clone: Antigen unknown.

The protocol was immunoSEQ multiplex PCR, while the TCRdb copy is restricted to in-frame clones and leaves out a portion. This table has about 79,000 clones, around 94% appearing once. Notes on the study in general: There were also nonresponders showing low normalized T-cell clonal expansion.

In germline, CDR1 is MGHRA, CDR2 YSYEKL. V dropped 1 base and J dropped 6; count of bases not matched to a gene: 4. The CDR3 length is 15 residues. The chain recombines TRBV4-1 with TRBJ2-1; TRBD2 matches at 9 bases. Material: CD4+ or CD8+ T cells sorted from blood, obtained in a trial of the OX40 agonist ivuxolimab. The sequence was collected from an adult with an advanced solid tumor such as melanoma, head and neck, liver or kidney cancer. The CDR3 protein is CASSQVGSGSNEQFF. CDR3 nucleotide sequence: TGCGCCAGCAGCCAAGTCGGTAGCGGGAGCAATGAGCAGTTCTTC.